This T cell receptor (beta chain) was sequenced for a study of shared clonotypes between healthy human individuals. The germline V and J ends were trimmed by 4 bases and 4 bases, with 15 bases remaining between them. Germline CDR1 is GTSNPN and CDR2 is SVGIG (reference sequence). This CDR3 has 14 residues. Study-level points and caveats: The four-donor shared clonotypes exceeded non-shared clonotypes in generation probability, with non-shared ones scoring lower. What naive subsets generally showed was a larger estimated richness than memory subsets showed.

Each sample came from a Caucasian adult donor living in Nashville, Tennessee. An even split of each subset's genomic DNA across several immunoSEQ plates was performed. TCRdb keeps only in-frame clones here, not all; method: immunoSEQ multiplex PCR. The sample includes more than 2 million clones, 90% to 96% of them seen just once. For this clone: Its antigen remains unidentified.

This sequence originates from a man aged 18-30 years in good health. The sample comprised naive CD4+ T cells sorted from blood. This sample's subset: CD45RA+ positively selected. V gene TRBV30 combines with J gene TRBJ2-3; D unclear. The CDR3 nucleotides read TGTGCCTGGACGGAAGGTGGGGTCCCAGATACGCAGTATTTT. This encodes CAWTEGGVPDTQYF.